The entry below gives a single TCR beta chain sequence along with its context. Repertoires were generated with immunoSEQ multiplex PCR, while TCRdb's copy carries only in-frame clones and drops some. The sample has about 140,000 clones; roughly 88% are singletons. The source of the sample is a study of blood T cell repertoires in COVID-19. The overall study: The samples span acute and convalescent COVID-19 from the United States, Italy and Spain.

The length of the CDR3 is 15 residues. J was trimmed by 4 bases and V by 5 bases; bases with no gene match: 3. CDR1 is SGHTA, CDR2 FQGNSA, per germline. The clonotype originates from a man aged 60-69 years with active or convalescent COVID-19. Specimen: peripheral blood. The chain has TRBV7-2 and TRBJ2-1; 12 bases match TRBD2. The CDR3 loop is CASSASGGAYNEQFF. CDR3 in DNA: TGTGCCAGCAGCGCTAGCGGGGGGGCTTACAATGAGCAGTTCTTC.